These T cell receptor beta chains were read from a single sample in a study of identical twins. Via MiXCR, TCRdb re-called the 5' RACE reads, giving one row per CDR3 protein. The top ten hold more than 4% of the sample, which has over 600,000 distinct CDR3 sequences, about 20% seen once. The same sample was also used in a study of T cells expressing NK-cell markers.

Sequenced input: PBMCs. Receptors originate from a woman aged 18-30 years in good health. CDR3s include the opening cysteine and the closing phenylalanine or tryptophan. D genes are given only for firm matches. Expanded clones get a size class; other rows say once, few or many, or leave the size out.

J gene	clone size	D gene	V gene	CDR3 protein	CDR3 DNA
TRBJ1-1	.	.	TRBV9	CASSGPIDANTEAFF	TGTGCCAGCAGCGGGCCAATCGATGCGAACACTGAAGCTTTCTTT
TRBJ1-2	.	TRBD1	TRBV27	CASSFSYRGSGGYTF	TGTGCCAGCAGTTTTTCTTACAGGGGGTCAGGAGGCTACACCTTC
TRBJ2-5	.	.	TRBV28	CASRLQGSETQYF	TGTGCCAGCAGGTTACAGGGATCCGAGACCCAGTACTTC
TRBJ2-7	few	TRBD2	TRBV5-6	CASSLRLAETPPEQYF	TGTGCCAGCAGCCTGAGACTAGCGGAGACACCCCCCGAGCAGTACTTC
TRBJ1-5	.	.	TRBV20-1	CSADTGTGNQPQHF	TGCAGTGCCGACACCGGGACGGGTAATCAGCCCCAGCATTTT
TRBJ2-7	few	.	TRBV6-6	CASSQLGGWYF	TGTGCCAGCAGTCAGCTAGGGGGATGGTACTTC
TRBJ1-2	few	.	TRBV29-1	CSVEQKANYGYTF	TGCAGCGTTGAACAGAAAGCTAACTATGGCTACACCTTC
TRBJ1-2	.	.	TRBV29-1	CSVARYGYTF	TGCAGCGTCGCCCGCTATGGCTACACCTTC
TRBJ2-3	few	.	TRBV20-1	CSAPPGGRSDTQYF	TGCAGTGCTCCCCCGGGGGGCCGGTCAGATACGCAGTATTTT
TRBJ2-1	few	.	TRBV9	CASSVGAAYAGNEQFF	TGTGCCAGCAGCGTAGGGGCCGCCTACGCGGGGAATGAGCAGTTCTTC
TRBJ2-3	few	TRBD2	TRBV12-3/TRBV12-4	CASSRREPQGDTQYF	TGTGCCAGCAGTCGGCGGGAGCCTCAGGGAGATACGCAGTATTTT
TRBJ2-6	few	.	TRBV5-1	CASSLVSGSGANVLTF	TGCGCCAGCAGCTTGGTCTCAGGTTCTGGGGCCAACGTCCTGACTTTC
TRBJ2-1	.	.	TRBV5-1	CASSLYWGSADNEQFF	TGCGCCAGCAGCTTGTATTGGGGTAGCGCGGACAATGAGCAGTTCTTC
TRBJ2-7	.	TRBD2	TRBV2	CAFSSRGGLAGEMAYEQYF	TGTGCCTTCAGTTCGCGTGGGGGACTAGCGGGAGAAATGGCCTACGAGCAGTACTTC
TRBJ2-4	few	TRBD2	TRBV10-3	CATSISGRGNIQYF	TGTGCCACCTCTATTAGCGGGAGGGGAAACATTCAGTACTTC
TRBJ2-2	.	TRBD1	TRBV6-1	CASSLDRGASGELFF	TGTGCCAGCAGTCTGGACAGGGGTGCGTCCGGGGAGCTGTTTTTT
TRBJ2-7	many	.	TRBV20-1	CSATRDGEQYF	TGCAGTGCCACCCGAGATGGGGAGCAGTACTTC
TRBJ1-1	many	TRBD1	TRBV7-6	CASSLAPGGETEAFF	TGTGCCAGCAGCTTAGCGCCAGGGGGTGAAACTGAAGCTTTCTTT
TRBJ2-7	many	.	TRBV11-2	CASSLGGPTYEQYF	TGTGCCAGCAGCTTAGGAGGGCCTACCTACGAGCAGTACTTC
TRBJ2-7	.	.	TRBV5-6	CASSLFNHYEQYF	TGTGCCAGCAGCTTGTTTAACCACTACGAGCAGTACTTC
TRBJ2-7	few	.	TRBV5-1	CASSLAGSSEQYF	TGCGCCAGCAGCTTGGCGGGCAGTTCCGAGCAGTACTTC
TRBJ1-1	once	.	TRBV5-1	CASSAAQGRIEAFF	TGCGCCAGCAGCGCGGCCCAGGGACGTATTGAAGCTTTCTTT
TRBJ1-1	.	.	TRBV29-1	CSVKTWEAGTNTEAFF	TGCAGCGTTAAAACCTGGGAGGCAGGAACGAACACTGAAGCTTTCTTT
TRBJ1-3	few	TRBD1	TRBV6-1	CASSRKGQGQERQYF	TGTGCCAGCAGCCGCAAGGGACAGGGTCAGGAGAGGCAATATTTT
TRBJ2-3	.	.	TRBV7-6	CASTKYSSRGADTQYF	TGTGCCAGCACAAAATACTCCTCCAGAGGAGCAGATACGCAGTATTTT
TRBJ2-7	.	TRBD1	TRBV15	CATKGGSGEQYF	TGTGCCACCAAAGGGGGCTCGGGCGAGCAGTACTTC